The rows below give T cell receptor beta chains drawn from one sample of a study of tumor and adjacent non-tumor tissue in lung cancer. TCRdb fed the multiplex PCR reads into MiXCR, producing one record per CDR3 protein. The sample carries 90,000 to 100,000 distinct CDR3 sequences, around three quarters recorded once. Specimen: distant non-tumor lung tissue. Receptors were obtained from a man in his 60s with small cell lung cancer. Both conserved end residues are part of each CDR3. Each record gives: V gene, J gene, clone size, D gene, CDR3 DNA, CDR3 protein. D genes are given only for firm matches. The size of a clone is reported for some rows only, either as once, few or many, or as a class for expanded clones.

>TRBV11-2|TRBJ2-2|once|.
TGTGCCAGCAGTGGTAACGGAAGCACCGGGGAGCTGTTTTTT
CASSGNGSTGELFF
>TRBV29-1|TRBJ1-1|.|.
TGCAGCGGCCCGAGGCGGAGTATGAACACTGAAGCTTTCTTT
CSGPRRSMNTEAFF
>TRBV28|TRBJ2-1|.|TRBD2
TGTGCCAGCAGTTATGCGGCGGGAGAAGGGTACAATGAGCAGATCTTC
CASSYAAGEGYNEQIF
>TRBV30|TRBJ2-5|.|.
TGTGCCGGCTCCCTTTCTGTTTTAAGGAGGGAGACCCAGTACTTC
CAGSLSVLRRETQYF
>TRBV12-3/TRBV12-4|TRBJ1-5|.|.
TGTGCCGGCAGTGTTGGACCGCTAGTGCCCCAGCATTTT
CAGSVGPLVPQHF
>TRBV4-2|TRBJ2-2|once|.
TGTGTCAGCAACCGAGATCTCAGGGCGAACACCGGGGAGCTGTTTTTT
CVSNRDLRANTGELFF
>TRBV29-1|TRBJ2-1|.|TRBD2
TGCAGCGTTGCTGGGGGGCTAGCGGGAGGGAGCTGCTACAATGACCAGTTCTTC
CSVAGGLAGGSCYNDQFF
>TRBV7-8|TRBJ2-3|once|TRBD2
TGTGCCAGCAGCTTACTGACTAGCAGGAGGGCGGATACGCAGTATTTT
CASSLLTSRRADTQYF
>TRBV5-4|TRBJ2-2|few|TRBD2
TGTGCCAGCAGTTTGGCTAGCGGGGGCATCGGGGAGCTGTTTTTT
CASSLASGGIGELFF
>TRBV6-1|TRBJ2-1|.|TRBD2
TGTGCCAGCCAACTAGCGGACAATGAGCGGTTCTTC
CASQLADNERFF
>TRBV5-4|TRBJ2-1|once|.
TGTGCCAGCGGGACCGGGACTCCCCTCGAGAATGAGGAGTTCTTC
CASGTGTPLENEEFF
>TRBV6-5|TRBJ2-1|once|TRBD2
TGTGCCAGCAGAGTCAGGACTAGCGGGAAGGCGTCCTACAATGAGCAGTTCTTC
CASRVRTSGKASYNEQFF
>TRBV12-3/TRBV12-4|TRBJ2-2|once|TRBD1
TGTGCCAACAGCTTATCTGGGACAGACACAGGGGAACTGTTTTTT
CANSLSGTDTGELFF
>TRBV5-1|TRBJ2-7|few|.
TGCGCCAACAGCGGTGGGACCCTCTCCGAGCAGTACTTC
CANSGGTLSEQYF
>TRBV6-5|TRBJ1-6|.|.
TGTGTCAGCAGTTGCGGGGCCTATAATTCACCCCTCCATTTT
CVSSCGAYNSPLHF
>TRBV4-2|TRBJ2-4|.|TRBD1
TGTGCCAGCAGCCCCCGTGGGACAGGGGGACGAGCCAAAAACGTTCAGTACTTC
CASSPRGTGGRAKNVQYF
>TRBV7-9|TRBJ2-1|few|.
TGTACCAGCAGCTCGAATCCAGAGCAGCAGTTCTTC
CTSSSNPEQQFF
>TRBV20-1|TRBJ1-1|.|.
TGCAGTGCTACAGACGCAGGAGGGGGGAACATTGAAGCTTTCTTT
CSATDAGGGNIEAFF
>TRBV24-1|TRBJ2-1|.|TRBD2
TGTGCCACCAGTGACCCGAGCGGGAGGGCCTCCCCCAAGCAGTTCTTC
CATSDPSGRASPKQFF
>TRBV7-9|TRBJ2-5|.|.
TGTACCAGCAGCTACTCCACGGGGTTCGAGATCCAGTACTTC
CTSSYSTGFEIQYF
>TRBV6-5|TRBJ1-2|.|.
TGTACCAACAGTTATTTAGTAGGGGTTGGGGACTATGGCTACACCTTC
CTNSYLVGVGDYGYTF
>TRBV11-2|TRBJ2-1|.|TRBD2
TGCGCCAGCAGCTTAGGAGTAGCGGGAGGCCACTACTACAATGAGCAGCTCTTC
CASSLGVAGGHYYNEQLF
>TRBV11-2|TRBJ1-4|.|.
TGTACCAGCAACCCTAATGAAAAACTGTTTTTT
CTSNPNEKLFF
>TRBV11-2|TRBJ2-5|.|.
TGTGCCAGCAGCTCGTCAGGGGGGGGAGGAACGCAGCCCCAGTACTTC
CASSSSGGGGTQPQYF
>TRBV12-3/TRBV12-4|TRBJ2-3|.|TRBD2
TGTGCCAGCAGTTTCCAGCGGGGGGGGCAGGGGGCGCATAATACGCAGTATTTT
CASSFQRGGQGAHNTQYF
>TRBV6-2/TRBV6-3|TRBJ2-5|.|.
TGTGCGAGCAGTTACGCCGGAGACATAGAGACCCAGTACTTC
CASSYAGDIETQYF
>TRBV6-6|TRBJ2-3|.|.
TGTGCCAGCAGCCCAAGCGAGATCCTTCCCCGGCGACATTTT
CASSPSEILPRRHF
>TRBV7-8|TRBJ2-1|.|.
TGTGCTAGCAACAACGCCTCATGGGGGGAGCAGTTCTTC
CASNNASWGEQFF
>TRBV5-6|TRBJ2-1|.|.
TGTGCCAGCTGTTTGGGGGGGGCCGTCTCCTACAATGAGCAGTTCTTC
CASCLGGAVSYNEQFF
>TRBV11-2|TRBJ2-3|.|TRBD1
TGTGCCAGCAGTGGGACAGGGGGTGATAAGCAATATTTT
CASSGTGGDKQYF
>TRBV20-1|TRBJ2-1|.|TRBD2
TGCAGTGCGAGAAGTCGTAGCGGGGTCTCATACAATGAGAAGTTCTTC
CSARSRSGVSYNEKFF
>TRBV20-1|TRBJ2-3|.|.
TGCGGTGCTAGTGGGCGGAGACGCATAGATACGCAGTATTTT
CGASGRRRIDTQYF
>TRBV4-1|TRBJ2-3|.|TRBD2
TGCTCCAGCGAAATTAGCGGGAGCCTCGGAGGATTAGATACGCAGTATTTT
CSSEISGSLGGLDTQYF
>TRBV6-2/TRBV6-3|TRBJ2-3|.|.
TGTGCCAGCAGTTACATCAAAGGGGATAGAGATACGCAGTATTTT
CASSYIKGDRDTQYF
>TRBV4-2|TRBJ2-5|many|TRBD2
TGTGCCAGCAGCCCGGCGGCTAGCGGGAACCAAGGGACCCAGTACTTC
CASSPAASGNQGTQYF
>TRBV5-6|TRBJ2-3|.|TRBD1
TGTGCCAGCAGCCTTCGGGACAGAAGGGTCACGGGTACGCAATATTTT
CASSLRDRRVTGTQYF
>TRBV5-1|TRBJ2-7|.|TRBD1
TGCGCCAGCAGCTCCAGGGGACAGGGGGCAGTCGGATCCTACGAGCAGTACTTC
CASSSRGQGAVGSYEQYF
>TRBV13|TRBJ1-6|.|.
TGTGCCAGCAGCCAAAACGACTGGAGCTCCTATAATTCGCCCCTCCACTTT
CASSQNDWSSYNSPLHF
>TRBV5-5|TRBJ2-1|few|.
TGTGCCAGCAGTGGTCTCGGGAGAAGCTCCTACAATGAGCAGCTCTTC
CASSGLGRSSYNEQLF
>TRBV30|TRBJ2-2|.|TRBD2
TGTGCCTGGAGGATGGCGGGAGGGCCAGGCGGGGAGCTGTTTTTT
CAWRMAGGPGGELFF
>TRBV11-2|TRBJ2-7|.|.
TGTGCCAGCAGCTTAGGAGTCGGAGGTTACAAGCAGTACTTC
CASSLGVGGYKQYF
>TRBV11-2|TRBJ2-5|.|.
TGTGCAAGCAGCCTAGATTCGGGGAGCCAAGAGACCCAGTGCTTC
CASSLDSGSQETQCF
>TRBV11-2|TRBJ2-1|.|.
TGTGCCATCAGCATAGAGGCAGGGTTGGTTGAGCAGTTCTTT
CAISIEAGLVEQFF
>TRBV11-2|TRBJ2-7|.|.
TGTGACAGCCAGAAGCGGCAGGGTGTCAATGAGCAGTACTTC
CDSQKRQGVNEQYF
>TRBV11-2|TRBJ2-5|.|.
TGTGCCAGCAGCTTGGGGGTGGGGCACGAAGAGACCCAGTACTTC
CASSLGVGHEETQYF
>TRBV6-6|TRBJ1-1|many|.
TGTGCCAGCGATATGGTGAACACTGAAGCTTTCTTT
CASDMVNTEAFF
>TRBV6-5|TRBJ2-6|.|.
TGTGCCAGCACTAGTGGCACTAGTAGCTCTGGGGCCAACGTCCTGACTTTC
CASTSGTSSSGANVLTF
>TRBV4-2|TRBJ2-2|.|.
TGTGCCAGCAACCAAGATCTCAGGGCAAACACCGAGGAGCTGTTTTTT
CASNQDLRANTEELFF
>TRBV5-1|TRBJ2-3|once|TRBD2
TGCGCCAGCAACAAGCGAGCGGGAGATAGTGATACACATTATTTT
CASNKRAGDSDTHYF
>TRBV2|TRBJ2-1|.|.
TGTGCCAGCGGCTACATGACTGAGCGGTTCTTC
CASGYMTERFF
>TRBV6-5|TRBJ2-7|.|.
TGTGCCAGCTCTAGGGGAACATCCTACGAGCAGTACTTC
CASSRGTSYEQYF
>TRBV20-1|TRBJ2-7|many|TRBD2
TGCAGTCTGGGACTAGCGGGCGGCTACGAGCAGTACTTC
CSLGLAGGYEQYF
>TRBV12-3/TRBV12-4|TRBJ2-6|.|TRBD1
TGTGCCAGCAGGGACAGGGGGCTTGGAGCCAACCTCCTGACTTTC
CASRDRGLGANLLTF
>TRBV28|TRBJ1-2|few|TRBD1
TGTGCCAGCATCAAACAGGGGACCTATGGCTACACCTTC
CASIKQGTYGYTF
>TRBV6-6|TRBJ2-5|many|TRBD1
TGTGCCAGCAGTCGACAGGGGGTGTATGAGACCCAGTACTTC
CASSRQGVYETQYF
>TRBV6-6|TRBJ2-7|.|TRBD1
TGTGCCATCATGGTAGGACAGGGGACCTATGAGCAGTACTTC
CAIMVGQGTYEQYF
>TRBV12-3/TRBV12-4|TRBJ2-1|.|TRBD2
TGTGCCAGCAGGAGCACTAGCGGCCACTACAATGAGCAGTTCTTC
CASRSTSGHYNEQFF
>TRBV4-1|TRBJ2-2|few|.
TGCGTCAGCAGCAGCAGGGGGGCCTATACGGGGGAGCTGTTATTT
CVSSSRGAYTGELLF
>TRBV6-5|TRBJ2-7|once|.
TGTGCCAGCACTCACCATCCCTCCTCGGGGGACAGCGACGAGCAATACTTC
CASTHHPSSGDSDEQYF
>TRBV4-2|TRBJ1-5|medium-sized|.
TGTGCCAGCAGCCTCTCTAGGGATCAGCCCCAGCATTTT
CASSLSRDQPQHF